The TCR beta chain under discussion was sequenced for a study of cytomegalovirus exposure and HLA in healthy donors. With 60 Vbeta and 13 Jbeta primers, the PCR was carried out. The data were produced by immunoSEQ multiplex PCR, yet TCRdb's version contains in-frame clones alone and is incomplete. This sample has more than 100,000 clones, with roughly 80% found just once. Regarding the study as a whole: Cytomegalovirus-associated status was assigned to 150 to 200 TCR beta chains.

A note on this clone: What it recognizes is unknown.

The CDR3 has 16 amino acids. Trimming pared 0 bases from V and 2 bases from J, leaving 12 bases between. Germline V gene lookup returns CDR1 SGHTS and CDR2 YDEGEE. This receptor was identified in a female donor in good health and CMV-seropositive. The genes are TRBV5-8 and TRBJ1-5; D may be TRBD1 (6 bases). The sequenced sample consisted of PBMCs. As DNA, the CDR3 is TGTGCCAGCAGCTTGGGGGCCCCAGGGGGCAATCAGCCCCAGCATTTT. Amino acids: CASSLGAPGGNQPQHF.